The clone carrying this TCR beta chain was recorded a few times. No antigen is known for it. The source of the sample is a study of beta chain features in type 1 diabetes. Study outcomes and limitations: The study found moderately but significantly shorter TCRB CDR3s in all four CD4+ subsets of Type 1 diabetes patients. The cDNA sequencing approach could over-represent high-TCR-expressing cells.

Expressed TCRB transcripts were sequenced because the isolated RNA had all been reverse transcribed beforehand. Clones were sequenced by immunoSEQ multiplex PCR, and TCRdb holds only the in-frame ones, with some missing. In the table there are fewer than 30,000 clones, around three fifths of which are singletons. Sorted populations all had greater than 95% purity. The germline V gene has CDR1 MDHEN and CDR2 SYDVKM. Trimming pared 7 bases from V and 4 bases from J, leaving 20 bases between. The CDR3 covers 15 residues. The sample comprised Tregs from blood. The clonotype comes from a woman aged 18-29 years with type 1 diabetes. The genes are TRBV28 and TRBJ2-7; possibly TRBD2 for D (7 bases). The CDR3 loop reads CASNPRGAENYEQYF. As DNA, the CDR3 is TGTGCCAGCAATCCTCGGGGGGCCGAAAATTACGAGCAGTACTTC.